The source of this T cell receptor (beta chain) is a study of blood T cells in healthy people across ages. Background on the study: About one barcoded beta molecule per two T cells was the capture yield of template switching.

A J-beta primer mix and a sample-barcoded 5' primer were used in a second PCR of roughly 6 to 12 cycles. Each cDNA molecule carried a tag from a template-switch adaptor that contained 12 random nucleotides. In TCRdb, the 5' RACE reads were re-called with MiXCR into one record per CDR3 protein. The sample has 1.5 million to 1.9 million distinct CDR3 sequences; roughly 43% are singletons. The germline gives CDR1 SSHAT, CDR2 FNYEAQ (reference sequence). The CDR3 covers 15 residues. As concerns this clonotype: At one of its ends the junction is not consistent with the germline gene, which may arise from a read error.

RNA extraction gave at least 5 micrograms of total RNA per sample. The J gene is TRBJ2-1, the V gene TRBV7-7, with D possibly matching TRBD2 (6 bases). The sequence came from a woman aged 18-35 years in good health. Sequenced input: blood. The CDR3: CASSLGLASGNEQFF. The CDR3 DNA follows: TGTGCTAGCAGCTTAGGGCTAGCGTCAGGGAATGAGCAGTTCTTC.